The clone carrying this T cell receptor beta chain was picked up one time. Generated by immunoSEQ multiplex PCR, the TCRdb table keeps only in-frame clones and is missing some. In the table there are some 2,500,000 clones, roughly 93% of which are singletons. The sample belongs to a study of shared clonotypes between healthy human individuals. The V gene end was trimmed by 2 bases and the J gene end by 8 bases; junction bases not matched to a gene: 10. Germline V gene data show CDR1 as SEHNR and CDR2 as FQNEAQ (reference sequence). CDR3 length: 15 residues. V usage is TRBV7-9 and J usage is TRBJ1-2; 8 bases match TRBD1. The sequence was collected from a man between 18 and 35 years old in good health. Some clones in this sample may be carry-over from other donors' samples. The sequencing sample was made of naive CD4+ T cells from PBMCs. This sample's subset: CD45RA+ positively selected. CDR3 in DNA: TGTGCCAGCAGCTTAACTAGGGTGGACAGGGAAGGCTACACCTTC. Residues: CASSLTRVDREGYTF.